This entry concerns a single TCR beta chain. Under the authors' procedure: Sampled TCR counts reached a median of roughly 90,000 per sample, with values ranging from about 23,224 to 690,600. Each CDR3 protein gets one entry after TCRdb re-called the RACE reads with MiXCR. The V and J calls come from TCRdb's annotation, not from the publication. The data show 350,000 to 400,000 distinct CDR3 sequences, about 6% seen once. The data stem from a study of human T cells and chemical hapten exposure. Looking at the study overall: Upper inner arm skin measuring 2 cm by 2 cm received 2% DPC for sensitization. Per-sample variation in TCR yield stemmed mainly from small pooled library volume differences.

Regarding time point: patch test 2, 6 weeks after DPC sensitization. Treatment described: therapeutic diphenylcyclopropenone sensitization with weekly scalp DPC. Trimming took 1 base from V and 8 from J; bases not matched to a gene: 9. CDR3 length equals 15 residues. The germline V gene has CDR1 SGHDN and CDR2 FVKESK. The rearrangement uses TRBV14 and TRBJ1-2; 8 bases agree with TRBD1. The sequence was collected from a woman under 30 with alopecia areata. Some clones in this sample may be carry-over from other donors' samples. This sample comprised whole blood, obtained in connection with sensitization to the hapten diphenylcyclopropenone (DPC). In nucleotides, the CDR3 is TGTGCCAGCAGCCAAGGGTTCAACAGGGGGGACGGCTACACCTTC. Translating gives CASSQGFNRGDGYTF.